The 7 T cell receptor beta chains reported below all come from one sample, sequenced in a study of shared clonotypes between healthy human individuals. The method was immunoSEQ multiplex PCR; TCRdb's version includes in-frame clones alone and lacks a portion of them. This table holds more than 2 million clones, less than 95% found once. Naivety among CD8 cells was defined by CD45RO negativity and positive CCR7 selection, thereby excluding terminally differentiated effector memory CD45RA+ cells. The sample was naive CD8+ T cells sorted from blood. All receptors come from a man in his late teens or twenties in good health.

This chain uses TRBV4-1 with TRBJ1-5; D ambiguous. Trimming removed 0 bases at V and 0 bases at J, with 15 bases between. Germline CDR1 and CDR2: MGHRA and YSYEKL. The CDR3 has 18 residues. CDR3 sequence (DNA): TGCGCCAGCAGCCAAGAGGAAAGTCTGTCGGATAGCAATCAGCCCCAGCATTTT. Amino acid sequence: CASSQEESLSDSNQPQHF.

Details on this clone: This CDR3 is also generated by other DNA sequences in the sample. The chain recombines TRBV5-6 with TRBJ2-2; D not resolved. CDR1 and CDR2 (germline): SGHDT, YYEEEE. The CDR3 is made up of 13 amino acids. Trimming pared 2 bases from V and 2 bases from J, leaving 4 bases between. The CDR3 here is CASSFLNTGELFF. In nucleotides, the CDR3 is TGTGCCAGCAGCTTCTTAAACACCGGGGAGCTGTTTTTT.

The chain joins TRBV29-1 to TRBJ2-7, with TRBD1 identical over 7 bases. Germline CDR1 is SQVTM and CDR2 is ANQGSEA. The CDR3 extends over 13 amino acids. J gave up 3 bases and V 3 bases, and 5 bases lay outside the gene matches. Here the CDR3 DNA reads TGCAGCGTTGAGGGACAGTCTGGCTACGAGCAGTACTTC. Translation gives CSVEGQSGYEQYF.

V gene TRBV5-1 combines with J gene TRBJ2-2; 10 bases align to TRBD2. The ends lost 4 bases at V and 8 bases at J; junction bases unmatched: 5. The germline V gene has CDR1 SGHRS and CDR2 YFSETQ. The CDR3 length is 14 residues. The CDR3 DNA sequence: TGCGCCAGCAGCCCATGGACTAGCGGAGGGGAGCTGTTTTTT. This gives the protein CASSPWTSGGELFF.

The rearrangement links TRBV4-1 to TRBJ2-5; TRBD2 matches 11 bases. V shed 1 base and J 4 bases; nucleotides not matched to a gene: 5. Germline V gene sequence: CDR1 MGHRA, CDR2 YSYEKL. The CDR3 is 16 amino acids. The CDR3 sequence is CASSQVLAGAGETQYF. CDR3 bases: TGCGCCAGCAGCCAAGTACTAGCGGGAGCCGGAGAGACCCAGTACTTC.

The rearrangement joins TRBV14 to TRBJ2-7; perhaps TRBD2 as D (6 bases). The V and J ends lost 3 bases and 7 bases respectively, with 16 bases between them. The CDR3 has 14 amino acids. The germline gives CDR1 SGHDN, CDR2 FVKESK. CDR3 DNA sequence: TGTGCCAGCAGCCAGTCCCGAGGGGCGGGGGAGCAGTACTTC. The encoded protein is CASSQSRGAGEQYF.

This clone was recorded only once. J is TRBJ1-4 and V is TRBV28; unclear D gene. CDR1 MDHEN and CDR2 SYDVKM come from the germline V gene. Trimming shortened V by 6 bases and J by 4 bases, and 12 bases separated the two germline ends. This CDR3 is 14 amino acids long. In nucleotides, the CDR3 is TGTGCCAGCAGCCGACCGGGTGGTAATGAAAAACTGTTTTTT. Translation gives CASSRPGGNEKLFF.